The 20 T cell receptor beta chains below were found in one sample sequenced in a study of CD8 T cells in ankylosing spondylitis. Study-wide results and limits: For ankylosing spondylitis blood, a TCR beta motif of about eight highly homologous variants appeared characteristic.

A single record per CDR3 protein comes from TCRdb applying MiXCR to the 5' RACE reads. There are roughly 470,000 distinct CDR3 sequences in the sample; about 24% occur only once, and about 0.9% lies in the top ten. Antigens for these TCRs are unknown. Sequencing was carried out using blood, either unsorted or a sorted T cell fraction (not recorded which). The receptors were sampled from a male donor with ankylosing spondylitis.

The chain carries TRBV11-2 and TRBJ2-1; 15 bases match TRBD2. CDR1 is SGHAT, CDR2 FQNNGV, per germline. CDR3 size: 17 residues. V lost 5 bases to trimming and J lost 8 bases; unmatched junction nucleotides: 10. The CDR3, as DNA: TGTGCCAGCAGCCCTAGGACTAGCGGGAGGGTAGAGGATGAGCAGTTCTTC. Amino acids: CASSPRTSGRVEDEQFF.

In its sample, this clonotype was seen a few times. V is TRBV29-1 and J is TRBJ2-3, with D hard to call. Trimming removed 2 bases at V and 3 bases at J, with 9 bases between. From germline, CDR1 is SQVTM and CDR2 ANQGSEA. The CDR3 contains 13 residues. CDR3 nucleotide sequence: TGCAGCGTTGAATGGCAGACTACAGATACGCAGTATTTT. The encoded protein is CSVEWQTTDTQYF.

The chain combines TRBV20-1 with TRBJ1-4; 8 positions agree with TRBD1. This CDR3 region has 16 residues. Germline V CDR1 and CDR2: DFQATT, SNEGSKA (reference sequence). The V and J ends lost 2 bases and 8 bases, in that order; junction bases with no gene match: 13. The DNA for the CDR3 is TGCAGTGCTAGAAAACTGTGGGGACAGGATCACGAAAAACTGTTTTTT. Protein sequence: CSARKLWGQDHEKLFF.

This clonotype was detected only a few times. The V gene is TRBV7-2, the J gene TRBJ2-3; unclear D gene. Germline-derived CDR1 and CDR2 are SGHTA and FQGNSA. The V gene lost 5 bases and the J gene lost 4 bases, with 10 bases spanning the gap. This CDR3 has 13 amino acids. The CDR3 region is CASSPSFADTQYF. The CDR3 region has the DNA TGTGCCAGCAGCCCCTCGTTTGCAGATACGCAGTATTTT.

The rearrangement joins TRBV11-2 to TRBJ2-2, with 7 bases fitting TRBD1. The length of the CDR3 is 17 residues. Trimming at V came to 2 bases and at J to 7 bases, leaving 13 bases not matched to a gene. Germline loops: CDR1 SGHAT, CDR2 FQNNGV. CDR3 coding DNA: TGTGCCAGCAGCTTACGTCTTCGAGGGGGCGCGGTCGGGGAGCTGTTTTTT. Residues: CASSLRLRGGAVGELFF.

The V gene is TRBV5-1, the J gene TRBJ2-3, with D tentatively TRBD2 (5 bases). CDR1 SGHRS and CDR2 YFSETQ come from the germline V gene. CDR3 length: 15 residues. V was cut by 5 bases and J by 0 bases, with 13 bases left in between. The CDR3 DNA sequence: TGCGCCAGCAGGGTTGGGAGCGCCAGCACAGATACGCAGTATTTT. Residues: CASRVGSASTDTQYF.

The gene calls are TRBV20-1 and TRBJ2-1; 8 nucleotides align to TRBD1. Germline V CDR1 and CDR2: DFQATT, SNEGSKA (reference sequence). The CDR3 sequence is 14 residues long. V was pared by 6 bases and J by 4 bases, with 8 bases of the junction left unmatched. As DNA, the CDR3 is TGCAGTGCAAGCGACAGGGGAAAATACAATGAGCAGTTCTTC. This translates into CSASDRGKYNEQFF.

This chain joins TRBV11-2 and TRBJ1-2, with D perhaps TRBD1 (6 bases). Germline loops: CDR1 SGHAT, CDR2 FQNNGV. Between the trimmed V and J ends, which lost 1 base and 5 bases, there was a span of 11 bases. This CDR3 has 14 residues. The CDR3: CASSLGTAEYGYTF. CDR3 nucleotide sequence: TGTGCCAGCAGCTTAGGGACAGCTGAATATGGCTACACCTTC. The variable domain in full, completed from reference TRBV11-2 and TRBJ1-2, reads EAGVAQSPRYKIIEKRQSVAFWCNPISGHATLYWYQQILGQGPKLLIQFQNNGVVDDSQLPKDRFSAERLKGVDSTLKIQPAKLEDSAVYLCASSLGTAEYGYTFGSGTRLTVV.

The chain joins TRBV25-1 to TRBJ1-3; 8 nucleotides match TRBD1. The CDR3 is 14 residues long. The ends lost 6 bases at V and 0 bases at J; junction bases unmatched: 1. CDR1 and CDR2 (germline): MGHDK, SYGVNS. This CDR3 reads CASRDRASGNTIYF. In nucleotides, the CDR3 is TGTGCCAGCAGGGACAGGGCCTCTGGAAACACCATATATTTT.

This chain links TRBV5-6 with TRBJ2-1; no clear D gene. The CDR3 sequence is 13 residues long. Per the germline V gene, CDR1 is SGHDT and CDR2 is YYEEEE. With 1 base removed from V and 8 bases from J, the gap between germline ends came to 10 bases. The CDR3 DNA follows: TGTGCCAGCAGCTTGCTGACTCTCGATGAGCAGTTCTTC. It specifies CASSLLTLDEQFF.

This sequence joins TRBV5-1 and TRBJ1-1; D is uncertain. V was shortened by 2 bases and J by 4 bases, with 12 bases between the two germline ends. The germline gives CDR1 SGHRS, CDR2 YFSETQ. The CDR3 length is 14 residues. CDR3 coding DNA: TGCGCCAGCAGCTTTGGTACCGGAGGCACTGAAGCTTTCTTT. Protein product: CASSFGTGGTEAFF.

The rearrangement links TRBV12-3 or TRBV12-4 to TRBJ1-2; TRBD1 is a possible D gene (5 bases). This CDR3 is built from 14 residues. Trimming removed 5 bases from V and 8 bases from J, with 18 bases in between. The CDR3, as DNA: TGTGCCAGCAGTCCCTGGGGATCCAGGGTCGGCTACACCTTC. Translation gives CASSPWGSRVGYTF.

The V and J genes are TRBV12-3 or TRBV12-4 and TRBJ2-5; a weak D match, TRBD2 (5 bases). V lost 5 bases and J 7 bases, leaving 14 bases between the germline ends. This CDR3 is built from 13 residues. The CDR3 loop is CASSNARAGTQYF. As DNA, the CDR3 is TGTGCCAGCAGTAATGCGAGGGCCGGGACCCAGTACTTC.

This chain links TRBV5-1 with TRBJ2-3; D is possibly TRBD2 (5 bases). Germline CDR1 and CDR2: SGHRS and YFSETQ. Trimming shortened V by 4 bases and J by 1 base, and 19 bases separated the two germline ends. The CDR3 runs 17 residues. The CDR3 region has the DNA TGCGCCAGCAGCGACGGACTCCGGATAGAGGGCACAGATACGCAGTATTTT. It yields the protein CASSDGLRIEGTDTQYF.

The chain carries TRBV2 and TRBJ2-7, with 8 bases fitting TRBD2. The CDR3 sequence is 14 residues long. Germline lookup yields CDR1 SNHLY and CDR2 FYNNEI. Unmatched junction bases numbered 5, after V lost 3 bases and J lost 4 bases. CDR3 sequence reads: CASSDQRGIYEQYF. DNA for the CDR3: TGTGCCAGCAGTGACCAGCGGGGGATTTACGAGCAGTACTTC.

This clonotype was detected only a few times. The chain links TRBV27 to TRBJ1-3; no clear D gene. V was shortened by 3 bases and J by 8 bases, with 26 bases between the two germline ends. Germline V gene data show CDR1 as MNHEY and CDR2 as SMNVEV (reference sequence). This CDR3 has 18 amino acids. The CDR3 DNA is TGTGCCAGCAGTTTTTACCCCCCCGGCACGTGGATGGGAGACACCATATATTTT. Translation gives CASSFYPPGTWMGDTIYF.

This sequence joins TRBV5-1 and TRBJ2-1; 7 nucleotides line up with TRBD2. CDR3 length equals 17 residues. CDR1 and CDR2 from the germline V gene are SGHRS and YFSETQ. Germline trimming cut 2 bases from V and 2 bases from J; bases unmatched to any gene: 10. The CDR3 DNA sequence: TGCGCCAGCAGCTTTTGGCTAGCGGAAGTCACCTACAATGAGCAGTTCTTC. Translated, it gives CASSFWLAEVTYNEQFF.

This clonotype showed up just a few times. The genes are TRBV7-9 and TRBJ2-5; D not resolved. Germline loops: CDR1 SEHNR, CDR2 FQNEAQ (reference sequence). The CDR3 is 15 amino acids. The V end was cut by 1 base, the J end by 2 bases, with 11 bases between. CDR3 region: CASSLGTLTQETQYF. CDR3 nucleotides: TGTGCCAGCAGCTTAGGAACCCTAACGCAAGAGACCCAGTACTTC.

This clonotype has just a few counts. This chain uses TRBV5-1 with TRBJ2-2, with TRBD2 matching over 11 bases. CDR3 size: 16 residues. The V gene end was trimmed by 1 base and the J gene end by 6 bases; junction bases not matched to a gene: 5. Germline CDR1 is SGHRS and CDR2 is YFSETQ. CDR3 bases: TGCGCCAGCAGCTTGTTTGAACTAGCGGGAGCCGGGGAGCTGTTTTTT. Its protein product is CASSLFELAGAGELFF.

This chain joins TRBV7-8 and TRBJ2-7; no definite D call. In germline, CDR1 is SGHVS, CDR2 FQNEAQ. This CDR3 is 12 amino acids long. Trimming took off 2 bases at V and 5 bases at J, with 7 bases between the two ends. CDR3 sequence reads: CASSLKVDEQYV. CDR3 sequence (DNA): TGTGCCAGCAGCTTAAAGGTTGACGAGCAGTACGTC.